The source of this TCR beta chain is a study of cytomegalovirus exposure and HLA in healthy donors. This clone occurred once. Its antigen is currently unknown. 60 Vbeta and 13 Jbeta primers were used in PCR. TCRdb's copy holds only in-frame clones and misses some; the assay was immunoSEQ multiplex PCR. The sample holds tens of thousands of clones, 77% seen once. V was cut by 3 bases and J by 0 bases, with 9 bases left in between. The CDR3 loop spans 14 amino acids. From germline, CDR1 is SGDLS and CDR2 YYNGEE. Study results and limitations: Association with HLA alleles at 0.05 false discovery rate was found for 16,951 TCR beta sequences in a later analysis.

The TCR originated in a young man in good health and CMV-seronegative. This chain joins TRBV9 and TRBJ1-1; no reliable D call. The specimen sequenced was PBMCs. This CDR3 is CASSGLGLNTEAFF. In DNA form, the CDR3 reads TGTGCCAGCAGCGGGCTGGGCCTGAACACTGAAGCTTTCTTT.